A single sample is the source of the 5 T cell receptor beta chains below, sequenced in a study of T cell changes during pregnancy in multiple sclerosis. Assay: immunoSEQ multiplex PCR; the TCRdb copy retains only in-frame clones and omits some. Of around 80,000 clones listed, 90% to 95% are singletons. Material: peripheral blood, obtained before pregnancy. These receptors originate from a female donor with multiple sclerosis, enrolled in a pregnancy study.

The CDR3 loop is CASSEGGFSNQPQHF. The CDR3 coding sequence is TGTGCCAGCAGCGAGGGCGGGTTTAGCAATCAGCCCCAGCATTTT. V usage is TRBV5-4 and J usage is TRBJ1-5; D ambiguous. V was pared by 4 bases and J by 0 bases, with 11 bases between. The CDR3 contains 15 residues. Germline CDR1 is SGHNT and CDR2 is YYREEE (reference sequence).

The J gene is TRBJ2-2, the V gene TRBV6-5; weak D call: TRBD2 (6 bases). Germline CDR1 reads MNHEY; CDR2 reads SVGAGI. The CDR3 length is 15 residues. V lost 7 bases to trimming and J lost 1 base, with 13 bases between them. CDR3 nucleotide sequence: TGTGCCAGCACCCGAAGGAGGGGGAACACCGGGGAGCTGTTTTTT. Protein sequence: CASTRRRGNTGELFF.

The chain is built from TRBV5-4 and TRBJ2-3, with 9 bases that match TRBD2. Trimming at V came to 4 bases and at J to 5 bases, leaving 5 bases not matched to a gene. The CDR3 is 14 amino acids. Germline V gene lookup returns CDR1 SGHNT and CDR2 YYREEE (reference sequence). The CDR3 region is CASSAGGGKDTQYF. DNA of the CDR3: TGTGCCAGCAGCGCGGGGGGGGGAAAAGATACGCAGTATTTT.

This chain uses TRBV5-1 with TRBJ2-1, with D possibly TRBD2 on 6 matching bases. The germline CDR1 and CDR2 sequences are SGHRS and YFSETQ. This CDR3 is 15 amino acids long. The ends were cut back, 1 base at V and 3 bases at J, with 11 bases in the middle. CDR3 sequence reads: CASSLLPGDYNEQFF. As DNA, the CDR3 is TGCGCCAGCAGCTTGCTCCCGGGGGACTACAATGAGCAGTTCTTC.

The J gene is TRBJ2-3, the V gene TRBV7-9; 8 positions match TRBD1. The CDR3 has 14 amino acids. Per the germline V gene, CDR1 is SEHNR and CDR2 is FQNEAQ (reference sequence). V shed 10 bases and J 2 bases; nucleotides not matched to a gene: 8. The CDR3 DNA reads as TGTGCCATCAAGGGACAGGAGTTCACAGATACGCAGTATTTT. It specifies CAIKGQEFTDTQYF. Filled out from reference TRBV7-9 and TRBJ2-3, the complete variable domain reads DTGVSQNPRHKITKRGQNVTFRCDPISEHNRLYWYRQTLGQGPEFLTYFQNEAQLEKSRLLSDRFSAERPKGSFSTLEIQRTEQGDSAMYLCAIKGQEFTDTQYFGPGTRLTVL.